The 26 T cell receptor beta chains reported below all come from one sample, sequenced in a study of monozygotic twins with inflammatory bowel disease (dated by TCRdb to between 2018 and 2020). The protocol used for the library was 5' RACE. The sequencing machine was an Illumina HiSeq 2500. TCRdb reprocessed the reads into one record per CDR3 protein sequence, lacking DNA. The sample's table lists a count of about 200,000 distinct CDR3 sequences. 7.5% to 9.5% of the sample is taken by the ten largest. Material: blood. These receptors were collected from a human donor with ulcerative colitis or Crohn's disease, or a healthy co-twin of an affected twin (not recorded which).

V usage is TRBV12-3 or TRBV12-4 and J usage is TRBJ2-2. The CDR3 is 15 amino acids. CDR3 residues: CASSLRGADTGELFF.

V gene TRBV28 combines with J gene TRBJ1-2. Per germline, CDR1 MDHEN and CDR2 SYDVKM. The CDR3 covers 15 residues. Here the CDR3 reads CASSLRGPGGYGYTF.

The chain has TRBV20-1 and TRBJ2-2; the D call from TCRdb, TRBD2, cannot be confirmed without DNA. The CDR3 has 15 residues. The V gene's germline CDR1 is DFQATT and CDR2 SNEGSKA (reference sequence). CDR3 region: CSASHPGLYTGELFF.

The J gene is TRBJ2-1, the V gene TRBV7-9; TCRdb picks TRBD1, but there is no DNA to check that call. The germline V gene has CDR1 SEHNR and CDR2 FQNEAQ (reference sequence). The CDR3 has 15 amino acids. The chain's CDR3 is CASSLQTVIFHEQFF.

The J gene is TRBJ2-2, the V gene TRBV19. Germline V CDR1 and CDR2: LNHDA, SQIVND (reference sequence). The CDR3 is made up of 13 amino acids. CDR3: CASSRGFTGELFF.

V gene TRBV9 combines with J gene TRBJ2-7; there is no DNA to check the TCRdb D call of TRBD2. This CDR3 spans 15 amino acids. In germline, CDR1 is SGDLS, CDR2 YYNGEE. CDR3 sequence reads: CASSVNAGELYEQYF.

The CDR3 is CASTPEGADYEQYF. This chain connects TRBV5-6 to TRBJ2-7; checking the TCRdb D call of TRBD1 is not possible without DNA. There are 14 residues in the CDR3. The germline V gene encodes CDR1 SGHDT and CDR2 YYEEEE.

The chain joins TRBV12-3 or TRBV12-4 to TRBJ2-5; the D gene TCRdb calls, TRBD1, cannot be checked with no DNA. This CDR3 spans 14 amino acids. The CDR3 is CASRPTGPRETQYF.

The chain links TRBV7-3 to TRBJ1-5. Germline CDR1 SGHTA, CDR2 FQGTGA. This CDR3 region has 13 residues. The CDR3 loop is CASSLDVGQPQHF.

CDR3: CSAPRLQEQYF. The chain recombines TRBV20-1 with TRBJ2-7. CDR3 size: 11 residues. In germline, CDR1 is DFQATT, CDR2 SNEGSKA (reference sequence).

This chain's CDR3 is CAIVGGGADYGYTF. V usage is TRBV12-3 or TRBV12-4 and J usage is TRBJ1-2; TCRdb calls TRBD1, which cannot be checked without DNA. The CDR3 contains 14 residues.

The chain has TRBV7-2 and TRBJ1-1. Germline V lookup: CDR1 SGHTA, CDR2 FQGNSA. The CDR3 sequence is 13 residues long. The CDR3 spells CASSTIKNTEAFF.

The V call is TRBV10-3, the J call TRBJ2-6; TCRdb reports TRBD2, a call that lacks DNA to check it against. CDR3 size: 17 residues. Germline assignment: CDR1 ENHRY and CDR2 SYGVKD. The CDR3 spells CAISGTSGRGGANVLTF.

The rearrangement uses TRBV20-1 and TRBJ2-7; checking the TCRdb D call of TRBD2 is not possible without DNA. CDR3 length equals 14 residues. CDR1 is DFQATT, CDR2 SNEGSKA, per germline (reference sequence). CDR3 region: CSARRLAGIYEQYF.

J is TRBJ2-1 and V is TRBV7-8. The germline V gene encodes CDR1 SGHVS and CDR2 FQNEAQ. The CDR3 totals 16 residues. The CDR3 here is CASSLELESSYNEQFF.

V and J are TRBV4-2 and TRBJ1-1. This CDR3 is built from 15 residues. Germline V gene lookup returns CDR1 LGHNA and CDR2 YNFKEQ. The CDR3 region is CASSQDEGQNTEAFF.

The chain employs TRBV3-1 and TRBJ1-2; TCRdb selects TRBD1, and the lack of DNA leaves this call unchecked. From germline, CDR1 is LGHDT and CDR2 YNNKEL (reference sequence). The CDR3 covers 15 residues. The CDR3 reads CASSRGTGGMNGYTF. Complete variable domain (other parts from reference TRBV3-1 and TRBJ1-2): DTAVSQTPKYLVTQMGNDKSIKCEQNLGHDTMYWYKQDSKKFLKIMFSYNNKELIINETVPNRFSPKSPDKAHLNLHINSLELGDSAVYFCASSRGTGGMNGYTFGSGTRLTVV.

This chain's CDR3 is CASSEAMGFSTDTQYF. The rearrangement uses TRBV2 and TRBJ2-3. Germline-derived CDR1 and CDR2 are SNHLY and FYNNEI. The CDR3 consists of 16 residues.

The chain links TRBV5-6 to TRBJ1-1; TCRdb proposes TRBD1, but this gene call is untestable without DNA. The CDR3 spans 14 residues. Germline V gene lookup returns CDR1 SGHDT and CDR2 YYEEEE. The CDR3 loop is CASSVQGGNTEAFF.

The chain links TRBV5-1 to TRBJ2-7. The CDR3 is 14 amino acids. Germline lookup yields CDR1 SGHRS and CDR2 YFSETQ. CDR3 in amino acids: CASSLAAGSYEQYF.

The rearrangement uses TRBV4-2 and TRBJ2-3. The CDR3 is 16 residues long. Germline values: CDR1 LGHNA, CDR2 YNFKEQ. This chain's CDR3 is CASSQAGSRGTDTQYF.

The rearrangement joins TRBV5-4 to TRBJ2-1; TCRdb indicates TRBD1, and absent DNA this call remains unverified. CDR1 and CDR2 (germline): SGHNT, YYREEE (reference sequence). This CDR3 is built from 14 residues. The CDR3 is CASSVITGMNEQFF.

The genes are TRBV7-3 and TRBJ1-1; TCRdb calls TRBD1, which cannot be checked without DNA. Germline CDR1 is SGHTA and CDR2 is FQGTGA. The length of the CDR3 is 13 residues. The CDR3 sequence: CASSFQGGTEAFF. Supplemented by reference TRBV7-3 and TRBJ1-1, the full variable domain reads GAGVSQTPSNKVTEKGKYVELRCDPISGHTALYWYRQSLGQGPEFLIYFQGTGAADDSGLPNDRFFAVRPEGSVSTLKIQRTERGDSAVYLCASSFQGGTEAFFGQGTRLTVV.

V and J are TRBV12-3 or TRBV12-4 and TRBJ1-5. This CDR3 contains 12 residues. This CDR3 reads CASNSPNQPQHF.

This chain uses TRBV7-3 with TRBJ2-3; the TCRdb D gene call, TRBD1, has no DNA to confirm it. The V gene's germline CDR1 is SGHTA and CDR2 FQGTGA. The CDR3 contains 13 residues. The CDR3 protein is CASSVGTTDTQYF.

The rearrangement links TRBV20-1 to TRBJ2-7; TCRdb outputs TRBD1, but without DNA this stays unchecked. From germline, CDR1 is DFQATT and CDR2 SNEGSKA (reference sequence). The CDR3 has 12 amino acids. The CDR3: CSSGPSSYEQYF.